One T cell receptor beta chain is described in this entry. Its antigen is unknown. The PCR made use of 60 Vbeta and 13 Jbeta primers. Profiling relied on immunoSEQ multiplex PCR, and the TCRdb table lists in-frame clones only, not all of them. The table shows around 120,000 clones, with roughly four fifths occurring only once. The sample comes from a study of cytomegalovirus exposure and HLA in healthy donors. Study-level findings and limits: V- and J-gene trimming in TCR beta was tied to a missense DCLRE1C variant by an analysis performed later. Association with HLA alleles at 0.05 false discovery rate was found for 16,951 TCR beta sequences in a later analysis. Rare sequences made up most TCRs, while some public TCRs were found in many donors.

The V gene's germline CDR1 is SNHLY and CDR2 FYNNEI. The V end lost 3 bases, the J end lost 2 bases, and 14 bases lay between the germline ends. The CDR3 is made up of 15 amino acids. The TCR sequence derives from a middle-aged woman in good health and CMV-seropositive. The chain has TRBV2 and TRBJ2-7; TRBD1 is a possible D gene (6 bases). Sequencing was performed on PBMCs. The CDR3 here is CASSDPGQGPYEQYF. DNA for the CDR3: TGTGCCAGCAGTGATCCGGGGCAGGGGCCCTACGAGCAGTACTTC. The full variable domain, its missing parts supplied by reference TRBV2 and TRBJ2-7, is EPEVTQTPSHQVTQMGQEVILRCVPISNHLYFYWYRQILGQKVEFLVSFYNNEISEKSEIFDDQFSVERPDGSNFTLKIRSTKLEDSAMYFCASSDPGQGPYEQYFGPGTRLTVT.